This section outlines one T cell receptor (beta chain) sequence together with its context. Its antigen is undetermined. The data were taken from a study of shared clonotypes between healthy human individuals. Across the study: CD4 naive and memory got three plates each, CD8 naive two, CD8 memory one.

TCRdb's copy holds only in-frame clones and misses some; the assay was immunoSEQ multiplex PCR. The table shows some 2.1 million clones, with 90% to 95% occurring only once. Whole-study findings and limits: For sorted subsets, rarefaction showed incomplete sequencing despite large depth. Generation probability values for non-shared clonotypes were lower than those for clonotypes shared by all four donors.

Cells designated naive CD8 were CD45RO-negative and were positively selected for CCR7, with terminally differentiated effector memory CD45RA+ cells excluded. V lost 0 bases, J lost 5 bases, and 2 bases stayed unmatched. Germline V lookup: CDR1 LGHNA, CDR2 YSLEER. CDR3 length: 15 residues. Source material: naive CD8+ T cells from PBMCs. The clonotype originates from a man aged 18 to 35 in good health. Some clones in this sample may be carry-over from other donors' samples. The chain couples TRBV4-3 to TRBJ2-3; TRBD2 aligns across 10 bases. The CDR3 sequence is CASSQELAGKDTQYF. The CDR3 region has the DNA TGCGCCAGCAGCCAAGAACTAGCGGGGAAAGATACGCAGTATTTT.